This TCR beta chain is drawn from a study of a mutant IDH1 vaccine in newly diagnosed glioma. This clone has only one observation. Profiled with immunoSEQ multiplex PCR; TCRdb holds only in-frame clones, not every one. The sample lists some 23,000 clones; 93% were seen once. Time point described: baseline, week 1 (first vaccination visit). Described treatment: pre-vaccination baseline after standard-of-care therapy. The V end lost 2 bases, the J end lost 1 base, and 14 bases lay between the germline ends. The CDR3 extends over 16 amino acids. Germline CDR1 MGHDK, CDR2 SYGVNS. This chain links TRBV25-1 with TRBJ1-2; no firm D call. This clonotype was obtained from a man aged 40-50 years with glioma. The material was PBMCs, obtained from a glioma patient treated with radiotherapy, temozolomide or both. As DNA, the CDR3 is TGTGCCAGCAGTGAAGGCTGGCAGGTTCATAACTATGGCTACACCTTC. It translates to CASSEGWQVHNYGYTF.